These T cell receptor beta chains were read from a single sample in a study of blood T cell repertoires in COVID-19. This table comes from immunoSEQ multiplex PCR, and its TCRdb copy is limited to in-frame clones, with some not included. Of 65,000 to 90,000 clones in the sample, more than 70% were seen once. The sample was peripheral blood. The receptor set was obtained from a man aged 70-80 years with active or convalescent COVID-19. CDR3s include the opening cysteine and the closing phenylalanine or tryptophan.

TRBV6-5 CASSYKFWTGNDEQYF
TRBV5-5 CASTLTAGARPYNEQFF
TRBV7-9 CASSPPGTAETGELFF
TRBV7-2 CASRLDLTANYGYTF
TRBV5-1 CASSFQGTSGYTF
TRBV7-6 CASSSEGYIANEQFF
TRBV27 CASSYRLAGGTQYF
TRBV7-3 CASSLGQLDSGNTIYF
TRBV5-5 CASSWTGTKNYEQYF
TRBV18 CASSQTTGGEYEQYF
TRBV11-2 CASSFGGDGYTF